This T cell receptor (beta chain) came from a study of T-cell reconstitution after alpha-beta-depleted transplantation in children. Unique molecular identifiers were used to barcode this TCRbeta library. In TCRdb, the PCR reads were re-called with MiXCR into one record per CDR3 protein. Among about 4,700 distinct CDR3 sequences, 7.3% were seen once, and the ten largest hold about 1.7%. Remarks on this clonotype: Its antigen is unidentified.

Study-wide points: In patients about two months after transplant, alpha-beta T cells reportedly arose from several hundred expanded graft clones.

The CDR3 totals 17 residues. The J segment lost 4 bases and the V segment lost 1 base, leaving 9 bases of the junction unmatched. The germline gives CDR1 MGHDK, CDR2 SYGVNS. The sequencing here drew on PBMCs, mostly from graft donor cells, taken 60 days after TCRalphabeta/CD19-depleted stem cell transplant. The sequence was obtained from a boy under two years old who had a stem cell transplant for SCID, so the T cells may come from the graft donor. The chain combines TRBV25-1 with TRBJ2-1, with 8 bases aligning to TRBD2. This CDR3 reads CASSEFPGGPGYNEQFF. The DNA of the CDR3 is TGTGCCAGCAGTGAATTCCCGGGGGGGCCGGGGTACAATGAGCAGTTCTTC. Supplemented by reference TRBV25-1 and TRBJ2-1, the full variable domain reads EADIYQTPRYLVIGTGKKITLECSQTMGHDKMYWYQQDPGMELHLIHYSYGVNSTEKGDLSSESTVSRIRTEHFPLTLESARPSHTSQYLCASSEFPGGPGYNEQFFGPGTRLTVL.